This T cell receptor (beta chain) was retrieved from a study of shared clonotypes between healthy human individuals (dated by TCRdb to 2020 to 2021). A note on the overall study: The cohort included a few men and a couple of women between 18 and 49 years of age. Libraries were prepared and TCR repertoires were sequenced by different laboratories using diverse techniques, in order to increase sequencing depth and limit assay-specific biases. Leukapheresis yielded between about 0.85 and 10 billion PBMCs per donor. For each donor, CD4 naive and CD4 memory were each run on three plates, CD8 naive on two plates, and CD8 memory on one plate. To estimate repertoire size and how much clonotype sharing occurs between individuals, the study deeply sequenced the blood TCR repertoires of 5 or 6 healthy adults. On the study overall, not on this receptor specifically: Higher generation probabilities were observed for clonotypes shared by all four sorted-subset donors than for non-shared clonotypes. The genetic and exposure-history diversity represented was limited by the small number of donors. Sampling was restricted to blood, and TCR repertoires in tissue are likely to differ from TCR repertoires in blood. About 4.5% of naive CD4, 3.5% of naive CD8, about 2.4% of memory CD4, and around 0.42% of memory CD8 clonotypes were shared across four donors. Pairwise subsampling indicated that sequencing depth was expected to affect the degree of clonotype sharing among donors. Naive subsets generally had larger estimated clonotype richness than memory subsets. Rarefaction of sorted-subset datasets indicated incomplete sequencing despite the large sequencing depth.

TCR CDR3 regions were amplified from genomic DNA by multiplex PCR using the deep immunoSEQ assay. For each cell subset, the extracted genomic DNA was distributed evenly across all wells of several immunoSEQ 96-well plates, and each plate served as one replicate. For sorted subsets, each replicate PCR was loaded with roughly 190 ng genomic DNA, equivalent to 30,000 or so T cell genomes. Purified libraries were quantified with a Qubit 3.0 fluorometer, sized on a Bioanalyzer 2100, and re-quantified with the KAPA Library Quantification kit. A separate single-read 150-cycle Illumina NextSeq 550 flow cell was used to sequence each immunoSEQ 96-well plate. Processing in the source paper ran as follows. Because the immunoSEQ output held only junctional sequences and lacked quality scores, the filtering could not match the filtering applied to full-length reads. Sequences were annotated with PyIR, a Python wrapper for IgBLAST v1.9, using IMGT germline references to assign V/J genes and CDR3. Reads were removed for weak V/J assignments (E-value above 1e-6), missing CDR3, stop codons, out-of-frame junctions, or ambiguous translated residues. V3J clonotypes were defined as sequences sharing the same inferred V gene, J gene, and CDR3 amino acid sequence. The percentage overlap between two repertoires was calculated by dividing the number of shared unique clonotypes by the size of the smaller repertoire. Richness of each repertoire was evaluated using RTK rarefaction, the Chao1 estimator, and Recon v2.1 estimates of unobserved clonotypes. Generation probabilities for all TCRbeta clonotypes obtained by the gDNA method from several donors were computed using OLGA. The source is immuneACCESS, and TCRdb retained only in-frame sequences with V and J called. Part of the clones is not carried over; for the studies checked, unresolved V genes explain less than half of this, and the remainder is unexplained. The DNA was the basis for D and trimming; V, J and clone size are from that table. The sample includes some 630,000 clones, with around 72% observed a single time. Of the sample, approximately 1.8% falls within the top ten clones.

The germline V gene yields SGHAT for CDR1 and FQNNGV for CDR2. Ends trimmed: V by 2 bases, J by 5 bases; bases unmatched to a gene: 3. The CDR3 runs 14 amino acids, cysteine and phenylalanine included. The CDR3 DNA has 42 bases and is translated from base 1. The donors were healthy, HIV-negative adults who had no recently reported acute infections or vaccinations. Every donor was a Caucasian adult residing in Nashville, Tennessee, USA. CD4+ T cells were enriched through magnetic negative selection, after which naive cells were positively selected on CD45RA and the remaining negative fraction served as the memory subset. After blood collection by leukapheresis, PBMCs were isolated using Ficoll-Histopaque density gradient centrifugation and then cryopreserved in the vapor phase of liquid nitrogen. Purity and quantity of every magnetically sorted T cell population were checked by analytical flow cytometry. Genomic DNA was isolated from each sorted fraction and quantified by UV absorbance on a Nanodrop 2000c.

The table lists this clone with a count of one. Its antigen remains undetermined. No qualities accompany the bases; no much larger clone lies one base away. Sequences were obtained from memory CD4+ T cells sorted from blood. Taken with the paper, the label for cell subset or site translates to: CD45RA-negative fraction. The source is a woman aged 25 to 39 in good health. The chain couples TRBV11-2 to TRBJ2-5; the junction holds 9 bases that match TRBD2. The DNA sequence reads TGTGCCAGCAGCTTAATGCGGGAGGGGGAGACCCAGTACTTC. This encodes CASSLMREGETQYF.